This T cell receptor (beta chain) was recovered during a study of radiation and T cells in renal cell carcinoma. Time point: baseline pretreatment blood. Sample treatment: 15 Gy SBRT to primary tumor, nephrectomy 4 weeks later. Germline CDR1 and CDR2: GTSNPN and SVGIG (reference sequence). V lost 0 bases and J lost 1; bases outside the gene matches: 0. This CDR3 has 14 residues. Profiling relied on immunoSEQ multiplex PCR, and the TCRdb table lists in-frame clones only, not all of them. The sample lists 20,000 to 25,000 clones, more than 75% seen once, with around 40% in the top ten. The V call is TRBV30, the J call TRBJ1-3; TRBD1 matches 7 bases. The TCR was taken from a man aged 60-69 years with renal cell carcinoma. Sequencing was performed on blood, taken from a patient whose treatment included radiotherapy and nephrectomy. This CDR3 is CAWSVQGSGNTIYF. The CDR3 DNA reads as TGTGCCTGGAGTGTACAGGGGTCTGGAAACACCATATATTTT.